This T cell receptor (beta chain) was sequenced for a study of OX40 agonist ivuxolimab in advanced cancers. Whole-study context: Enrolled patients in dose escalation had cancers that were hepatocellular carcinoma, melanoma, renal cell or head and neck cancer. Participants, roughly 81% male, averaged roughly 60 years of age, ranging from about 20 to 80.

Trimming shortened V by 3 bases and J by 5 bases, and 12 bases separated the two germline ends. Looked up from germline, CDR1 is SGHDT and CDR2 is YYEEEE. The CDR3 totals 14 residues. Method: immunoSEQ multiplex PCR; TCRdb's copy keeps in-frame clones and lacks some. The sample consists of about 26,000 clones, about four fifths of them appearing once. The rearrangement uses TRBV5-6 and TRBJ1-5; D gene uncertain. The TCR sequence derives from an adult with an advanced solid tumor such as melanoma, head and neck, liver or kidney cancer. The sequences come from CD4+ or CD8+ T cells sorted from blood, collected in a trial of the OX40 agonist ivuxolimab. The CDR3 is CASSSQREHQPQHF. The DNA of the CDR3 is TGTGCCAGCAGCTCACAGAGGGAACATCAGCCCCAGCATTTT.